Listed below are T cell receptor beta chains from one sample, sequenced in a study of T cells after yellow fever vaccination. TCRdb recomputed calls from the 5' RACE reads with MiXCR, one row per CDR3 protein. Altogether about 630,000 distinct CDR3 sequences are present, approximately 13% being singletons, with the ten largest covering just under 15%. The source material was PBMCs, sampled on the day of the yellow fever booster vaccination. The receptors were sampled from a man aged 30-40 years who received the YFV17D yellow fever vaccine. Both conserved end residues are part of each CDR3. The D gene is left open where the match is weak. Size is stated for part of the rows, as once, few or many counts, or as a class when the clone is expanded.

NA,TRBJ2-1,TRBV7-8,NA,TGTGCCAGCAGCTTAGAGGCGCGGGTCTCCTCCTACAATGAGCAGTTCTTC,CASSLEARVSSYNEQFF
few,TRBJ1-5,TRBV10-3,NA,TGTGCCATCAGTGAAGAGGGAGGTCAGCCCCAGCATTTT,CAISEEGGQPQHF
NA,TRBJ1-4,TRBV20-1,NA,TGCAGTGCTAGAGGGGCGGCTGAAAAACTGTTTTTT,CSARGAAEKLFF
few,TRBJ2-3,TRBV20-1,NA,TGCAGTGCTAGTAGCAGTGTTCGGCCAGATACGCAGTATTTT,CSASSSVRPDTQYF
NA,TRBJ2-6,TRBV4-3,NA,TGCGCCAGCAGCCAAGCAGAGTTTTCTGGGGCCAACGTCCTGACTTTC,CASSQAEFSGANVLTF
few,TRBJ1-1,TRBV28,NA,TGTGCCAGCACTGAGGGGGGAAAAACTGAAGCTTTCTTT,CASTEGGKTEAFF
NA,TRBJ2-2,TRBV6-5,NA,TGTGCCAGCAGTTCTCGCGGGTGGGGTGGGGAGCTGTTTTTT,CASSSRGWGGELFF
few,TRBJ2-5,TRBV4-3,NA,TGCGCCAGCAGCCAAGTGGGGGTGGGGGAGACCCAGTACTTC,CASSQVGVGETQYF
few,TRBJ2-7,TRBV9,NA,TGTGCCAGCAGCGGGGAACGGAGCTCCTACGAGCAGTACTTC,CASSGERSSYEQYF
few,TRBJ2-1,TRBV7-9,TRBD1,TGTGCCAGCAGCTTAGGACCGGCACAGGGGGACAATGAGCAGTTCTTC,CASSLGPAQGDNEQFF
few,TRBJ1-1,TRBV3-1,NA,TGTGCCAGCAGCCAATACGACGGTGAAGCTTTCTTT,CASSQYDGEAFF
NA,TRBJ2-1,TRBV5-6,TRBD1,TGTGCCAGCAGCTTGTCGGGACAGGGGGCCGATGAGCAGTTCTTC,CASSLSGQGADEQFF
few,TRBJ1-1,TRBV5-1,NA,TGCGCCAGCATTTCCAGGACTTCTGAAGCTTTCTTT,CASISRTSEAFF
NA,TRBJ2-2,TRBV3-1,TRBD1,TGTGCCAGCAGCTCCCGGACAGGGCCAGGCACCGGGGAGCTGTTTTTT,CASSSRTGPGTGELFF
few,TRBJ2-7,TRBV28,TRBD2,TGTGCCAGCCTTACTAGCGGGAGAGTCTACGAGCAGTACTTC,CASLTSGRVYEQYF
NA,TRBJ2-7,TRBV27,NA,TGTGCCAGCAGTTTTGTCGCTACCCGCTACGAGCAGTACTTC,CASSFVATRYEQYF
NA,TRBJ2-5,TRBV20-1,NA,TGCAGTGCTAGAGGCCGACGGCACCAAGAGACCCAGTACTTC,CSARGRRHQETQYF
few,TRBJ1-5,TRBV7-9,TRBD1,TGTGCCAGCAGCAGCGGGACAGGCGTCGGTCAGCCCCAGCATTTT,CASSSGTGVGQPQHF
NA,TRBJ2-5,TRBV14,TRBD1,TGTGCCAGCAGCCAAGTGAGGGGGCCGAAAGAGACCCAGTACTTC,CASSQVRGPKETQYF
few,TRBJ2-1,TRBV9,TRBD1,TGTGCCAGCAGCGTAGCGACAGGGGGCGCCTACAATGAGCAGTTCTTC,CASSVATGGAYNEQFF
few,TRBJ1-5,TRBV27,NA,TGTGCCAGCGGGTCCGATCAGCCCCAGCATTTT,CASGSDQPQHF
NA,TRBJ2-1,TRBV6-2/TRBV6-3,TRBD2,TGTGCCAGCATCCCTCTAGCGGGAGGGCCGGGTGAGCAGTTCTTC,CASIPLAGGPGEQFF
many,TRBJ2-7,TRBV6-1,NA,TGTGCCAGCAGACCTCTAAGACTAGACATCTACGAGCAGTACTTC,CASRPLRLDIYEQYF
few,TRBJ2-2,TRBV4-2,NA,TGTGCCAGCAGCATAGCCGGGCCCAGAACCGGGGAGCTGTTTTTT,CASSIAGPRTGELFF
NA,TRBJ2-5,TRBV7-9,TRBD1,TGTGCCAGCAGCTCCCTGGACAGGGGCCGTGAGACCCAGTACTTC,CASSSLDRGRETQYF
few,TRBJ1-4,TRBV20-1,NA,TGCAGTGCTCTTACAGGAACAACTAATGAAAAACTGTTTTTT,CSALTGTTNEKLFF
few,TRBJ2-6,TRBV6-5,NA,TGTGCCAGCGGCTCGGCTGGGGCCAACGTCCTGACTTTC,CASGSAGANVLTF
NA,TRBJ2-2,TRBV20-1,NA,TGCAGTGCTAGAGATCAGGGGGGGACCACCGGGGAGCTGTTTTTT,CSARDQGGTTGELFF
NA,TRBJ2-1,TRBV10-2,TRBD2,TGCGCCAGCAGTGAGGAACTAGCGGGCGGGGGGGATGAGCAGTTCTTC,CASSEELAGGGDEQFF
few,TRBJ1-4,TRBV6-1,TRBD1,TGTGCCAGCAGGGAAACGACAGGGCCGGGAGAAAAACTGTTTTTT,CASRETTGPGEKLFF
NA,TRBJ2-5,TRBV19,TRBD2,TGTGCCAGTTCAGCGGGAGTCAGAGAGACCCAGTACTTC,CASSAGVRETQYF
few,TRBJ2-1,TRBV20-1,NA,TGCAGTGCCACCCCCCCGGAAAGCTCCTACAATGAGCAGTTCTTC,CSATPPESSYNEQFF
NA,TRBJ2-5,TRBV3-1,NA,TGTGCCAGCAGCCCGACCGGGAGTGGAGAAGAGACCCAGTACTTC,CASSPTGSGEETQYF
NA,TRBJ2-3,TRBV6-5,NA,TGTGCCAGCAGGAGGGGCGATACGCCGTATTTT,CASRRGDTPYF
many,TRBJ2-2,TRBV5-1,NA,TGCGCCAGCAGCTCCTTCAGCGGGGAGCTGTTTTTT,CASSSFSGELFF
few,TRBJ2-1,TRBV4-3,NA,TGCGCCAGCAGCCAAGATCCATTGATAAATGAGCAGTTCTTC,CASSQDPLINEQFF
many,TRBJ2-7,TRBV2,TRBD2,TGTGCCAGCAGGCCTAACTTGCGGGAGGGCCTCTACGAGCAGTACTTC,CASRPNLREGLYEQYF
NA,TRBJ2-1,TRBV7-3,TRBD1,TGTGCCAGCAGCTTATTAGGCGGTTTGGGACAGGGAAATGAGCAGTTCTTC,CASSLLGGLGQGNEQFF
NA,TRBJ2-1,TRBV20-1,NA,TGCAGTGCGGTCCTAGCTTACAATGAGCAGTTCTTC,CSAVLAYNEQFF
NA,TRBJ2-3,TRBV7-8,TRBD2,TGTGCCAGCAGACATATCACTAGCGGAGGGGGGGATACGCAGTATTTT,CASRHITSGGGDTQYF
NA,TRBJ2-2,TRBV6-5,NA,TGTGCCAGCAGTTACTCGGGTGTATGGGAAACCGGGGAGCTGTTTTTT,CASSYSGVWETGELFF
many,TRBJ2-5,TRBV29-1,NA,TGCAGCGTTGTGTTCCGAGCGGAGACCCAGTACTTC,CSVVFRAETQYF
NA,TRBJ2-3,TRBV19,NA,TGTGCCAGTAGTCCCGTGGTTGTGGGGCTAGATACGCAGTATTTT,CASSPVVVGLDTQYF
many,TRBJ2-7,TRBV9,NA,TGTGCCAGCAGCGTAGGGGTAGGGTTGTCGTACGAGCAGTACTTC,CASSVGVGLSYEQYF
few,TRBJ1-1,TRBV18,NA,TGTGCCAGCTCACCAAGGGGTTCAGTTTCTCACACTGAAGCTTTCTTT,CASSPRGSVSHTEAFF
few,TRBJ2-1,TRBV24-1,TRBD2,TGTGCCACCAGTGATTTTGGCGGGAGTCGTTACAATGAGCAGTTCTTC,CATSDFGGSRYNEQFF
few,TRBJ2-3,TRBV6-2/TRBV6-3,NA,TGTGCCAGCAGCCGGGAGATCTCCAGCACAGATACGCAGTATTTT,CASSREISSTDTQYF
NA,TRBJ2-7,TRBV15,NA,TGTGCCACCAGCCGCAGGTGGGACGAGCAGTACTTC,CATSRRWDEQYF
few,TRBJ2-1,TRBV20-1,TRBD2,TGCAGTGCGTCCGGGACTAGCGGGATTTGGGGTGAGCAGTTCTTC,CSASGTSGIWGEQFF
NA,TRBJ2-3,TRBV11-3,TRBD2,TGTGCCAGCAGCTTTAAATCTAGCGGGAGAGGAACAGATACGCAGTATTTT,CASSFKSSGRGTDTQYF
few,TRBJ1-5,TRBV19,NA,TGTGCCAGTAGTACGGGACACCAAGGGGGAAACAATCAGCCCCAGCATTTT,CASSTGHQGGNNQPQHF
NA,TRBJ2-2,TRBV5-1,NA,TGCGCCAGCAGCTTGCCCCACACCGGGGAGCTGTTTTTT,CASSLPHTGELFF
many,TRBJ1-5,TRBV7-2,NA,TGTGCCAGCAGCCCGCTACAGGGTCTTTATCAGCCCCAGCATTTT,CASSPLQGLYQPQHF
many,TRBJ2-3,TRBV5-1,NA,TGCGCCAGCAGCTTGGTTGGGCCAAATACGCAGTATTTT,CASSLVGPNTQYF
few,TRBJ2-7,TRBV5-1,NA,TGCGCCAGCAGCTTGGAGAATTATCCAGGGAGCTCCTACGAGCAGTACTTC,CASSLENYPGSSYEQYF